This TCR beta chain was recovered during a study of OX40 agonist ivuxolimab in advanced cancers. Overall study context: Treatment of patients was with ivuxolimab, an agonistic anti-OX40 (CD134) antibody. Partial responses occurred in Three dose-escalation patients, one with hepatocellular carcinoma and two with cutaneous melanoma.

As for this clone: As yet, its antigen is unknown.

Profiled with immunoSEQ multiplex PCR; TCRdb holds only in-frame clones, not every one. Among approximately 82,000 clones, more than 90% were seen once, and the ten largest hold 0.55% to 0.65%. The CDR3 runs to 15 residues. The V gene end was trimmed by 2 bases and the J gene end by 3 bases; junction bases not matched to a gene: 7. CDR1 and CDR2 from the germline V gene are SGHNT and YENEEA. General study results and limits: By week 6 at 0.1 to 3.0 mg/kg, blood CD4+ and CD8+ T cells had expanded clonally.

The source material was CD4+ or CD8+ T cells sorted from blood, sampled in a trial of the OX40 agonist ivuxolimab. The sequence derives from an adult with an advanced solid tumor such as melanoma, head and neck, liver or kidney cancer. The chain couples TRBV11-3 to TRBJ2-7; 7 nucleotides agree with TRBD1. The chain's CDR3 is CASSLSTGANYEQYF. CDR3 DNA sequence: TGTGCCAGCAGCTTATCAACAGGGGCAAACTACGAGCAGTACTTC.